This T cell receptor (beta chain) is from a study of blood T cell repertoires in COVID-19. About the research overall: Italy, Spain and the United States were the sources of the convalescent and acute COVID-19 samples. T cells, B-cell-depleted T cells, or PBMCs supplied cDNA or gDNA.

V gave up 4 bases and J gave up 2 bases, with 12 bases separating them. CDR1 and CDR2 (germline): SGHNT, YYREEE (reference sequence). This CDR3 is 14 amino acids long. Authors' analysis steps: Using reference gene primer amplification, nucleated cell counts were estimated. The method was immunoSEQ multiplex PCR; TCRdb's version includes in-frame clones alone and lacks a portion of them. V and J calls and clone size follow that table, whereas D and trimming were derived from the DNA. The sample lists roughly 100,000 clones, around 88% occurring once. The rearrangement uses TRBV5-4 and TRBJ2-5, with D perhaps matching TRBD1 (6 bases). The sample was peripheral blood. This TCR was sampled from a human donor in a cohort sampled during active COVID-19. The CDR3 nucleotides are TGTGCCAGCAGCCGACAGGTGAAACAAGAGACCCAGTACTTC. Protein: CASSRQVKQETQYF.